Listed here are 22 T cell receptor beta chains from one sample, sequenced in a study of shared clonotypes between healthy human individuals. Libraries were prepared by immunoSEQ multiplex PCR; TCRdb keeps only in-frame clonotypes and omits some of them. The sample consists of approximately 2,200,000 clones, under 95% of them appearing once. Cells designated naive CD8 were CD45RO-negative and were positively selected for CCR7, with terminally differentiated effector memory CD45RA+ cells excluded. Sequenced: naive CD8+ T cells from PBMCs. Receptors were obtained from a man aged 18 to 29 in good health. Some clones in this sample may be carry-over from other donors' samples.

The gene calls are TRBV4-1 and TRBJ2-7, with 9 bases matching TRBD2. Germline CDR1 reads MGHRA; CDR2 reads YSYEKL. Trimming removed 0 bases from V and 3 bases from J; junction bases left unmatched: 6. This CDR3 contains 16 residues. The CDR3 protein is CASSQDVASGNYEQYF. CDR3 in DNA: TGCGCCAGCAGCCAAGATGTAGCTAGCGGGAACTACGAGCAGTACTTC.

V and J are TRBV9 and TRBJ1-1; 11 nucleotides line up with TRBD1. The CDR3 runs 14 residues. J lost 6 bases, V lost 4 bases, and 5 bases had no gene match. The germline CDR1 and CDR2 sequences are SGDLS and YYNGEE. The CDR3 loop reads CASSPGQGAAEAFF. CDR3 sequence (DNA): TGTGCCAGCAGCCCCGGACAGGGGGCCGCTGAAGCTTTCTTT.

The chain recombines TRBV9 with TRBJ2-2; possibly TRBD2 for D (5 bases). The V gene lost 1 base and the J gene lost 1 base, with 14 bases spanning the gap. The length of the CDR3 is 17 residues. Germline assignment: CDR1 SGDLS and CDR2 YYNGEE. The CDR3 DNA reads as TGTGCCAGCAGCGTAACGGGCGCAGCGGTGAACACCGGGGAGCTGTTTTTT. The encoded protein is CASSVTGAAVNTGELFF.

The chain couples TRBV14 to TRBJ2-7, with 7 bases aligning to TRBD1. Per the germline V gene, CDR1 is SGHDN and CDR2 is FVKESK. The CDR3 length is 13 residues. After removal of 4 bases from V and 6 bases from J, the junction contained 6 bases not matched to a gene. The CDR3 loop reads CASSPKGGGEQYF. Written as DNA, the CDR3 is TGTGCCAGCAGCCCGAAAGGGGGCGGCGAGCAGTACTTC.

This sequence joins TRBV4-1 and TRBJ2-1; tentatively, D is TRBD1 or TRBD2 (5 bases each). This CDR3 has 13 amino acids. Germline CDR1 is MGHRA and CDR2 is YSYEKL. The V and J ends lost 1 base and 15 bases respectively, with 16 bases between them. CDR3 coding DNA: TGCGCCAGCAGCCAAGGGATTGTGGGACCTCGGTTCTTC. It specifies CASSQGIVGPRFF.

This chain connects TRBV27 to TRBJ1-1, with TRBD1 matching 7 bases. The trim removed 5 bases at V and 0 bases at J, leaving 6 bases unmatched. Germline assignment: CDR1 MNHEY and CDR2 SMNVEV (reference sequence). The CDR3 covers 15 residues. CDR3 amino acids: CASSARQGMNTEAFF. For the CDR3, the DNA is TGTGCCAGCAGTGCAAGACAGGGCATGAACACTGAAGCTTTCTTT.

This clone appeared a single time. The chain combines TRBV27 with TRBJ1-1, with no clear D. The germline gives CDR1 MNHEY, CDR2 SMNVEV (reference sequence). The CDR3 sequence is 15 residues long. The germline V and J ends were trimmed by 1 base and 1 base, with 10 bases remaining between them. The CDR3 DNA reads TGTGCCAGCAGTTTATATCAGGAAACGAACACTGAAGCTTTCTTT. It translates to CASSLYQETNTEAFF.

This chain connects TRBV14 to TRBJ1-2, with TRBD1 as a possible D gene (6 bases). The CDR3 loop spans 16 amino acids. The germline V gene has CDR1 SGHDN and CDR2 FVKESK. V was clipped by 0 bases and J by 5 bases, with 16 bases between them. CDR3 loop: CASSQDRRGDMYGYTF. In DNA form, the CDR3 reads TGTGCCAGCAGCCAAGATCGTCGGGGGGACATGTATGGCTACACCTTC.

The rearrangement uses TRBV7-9 and TRBJ2-7; D is unclear. V shed 1 base and J shed 5 bases, with 9 bases lying between them. Germline V lookup: CDR1 SEHNR, CDR2 FQNEAQ (reference sequence). CDR3 length equals 13 residues. The CDR3 protein is CASSLVVGNEQYF. CDR3 nucleotides: TGTGCCAGCAGCTTAGTAGTGGGGAACGAGCAGTACTTC.

V gene TRBV4-1 combines with J gene TRBJ1-1; D is unresolved. The CDR3 loop spans 11 amino acids. V was clipped by 8 bases and J by 6 bases, with 10 bases between them. From germline, CDR1 is MGHRA and CDR2 YSYEKL. CDR3 protein: CASAGVAEAFF. As DNA, the CDR3 is TGCGCCAGCGCGGGAGTCGCTGAAGCTTTCTTT.

This rearrangement joins TRBV28 to TRBJ2-7; 8 bases are shared with TRBD1. Trimming cost V 5 bases and J 4 bases; bases outside gene matches: 10. The CDR3 has 15 residues. The germline gives CDR1 MDHEN, CDR2 SYDVKM. CDR3 in DNA: TGTGCCAGCAGTCCCGGGACAGGCTACGGATACGAGCAGTACTTC. Translation gives CASSPGTGYGYEQYF. Complete variable domain (other parts from reference TRBV28 and TRBJ2-7): DVKVTQSSRYLVKRTGEKVFLECVQDMDHENMFWYRQDPGLGLRLIYFSYDVKMKEKGDIPEGYSVSREKKERFSLILESASTNQTSMYLCASSPGTGYGYEQYFGPGTRLTVT.

Comments on this clone: Germline is not matched at one junction end, which may reflect a read error. The chain joins TRBV6-1 to TRBJ2-7, with no clear D. The CDR3 runs 14 residues. Per the germline V gene, CDR1 is MNHNS and CDR2 is SASEGT. CDR3 region: CASSEGMGGYEQYF. DNA for the CDR3: TGTGCCAGCAGCGAAGGAATGGGCGGCTACGAGCAGTACTTC.

This chain links TRBV27 with TRBJ2-6; 9 bases line up with TRBD1. Per the germline V gene, CDR1 is MNHEY and CDR2 is SMNVEV (reference sequence). The CDR3 has 18 amino acids. Losses at the gene ends were 4 bases for V and 0 bases for J; bases not matched to a gene: 7. The CDR3 spells CASSSRQGDRSGANVLTF. CDR3 DNA sequence: TGTGCCAGCAGTTCCCGACAGGGGGATCGCTCTGGGGCCAACGTCCTGACTTTC.

The chain carries TRBV4-1 and TRBJ2-1; 9 nucleotides agree with TRBD1. The junction had 10 bases not matched to a gene; V was cut back by 2 bases and J by 5 bases. CDR1 MGHRA and CDR2 YSYEKL come from the germline V gene. CDR3 length equals 17 residues. The CDR3 bases are TGCGCCAGCAGCCAACAACGAAGGGACAGGGAGAACAATGAGCAGTTCTTC. The encoded protein is CASSQQRRDRENNEQFF.

V gene TRBV10-1 combines with J gene TRBJ2-7; TRBD2 is a possible D gene (6 bases). Trimming left V 2 bases short and J 3 bases short, with 11 bases between. CDR1 is WNHNN, CDR2 SYGVQD, per germline (reference sequence). This CDR3 has 14 residues. Here the CDR3 reads CASSEGTSNYEQYF. The DNA for the CDR3 is TGCGCCAGCAGTGAGGGAACTAGCAACTACGAGCAGTACTTC.

CDR3 region: CASNGGVPSNTEAFF. The CDR3 nucleotides are TGTGCCAGCAATGGGGGGGTACCTTCGAACACTGAAGCTTTCTTT. The chain recombines TRBV2 with TRBJ1-1, with a possible D match to TRBD1 (5 bases). CDR3 length: 15 amino acids. The ends were cut back, 7 bases at V and 1 base at J, with 16 bases in the middle. Germline values: CDR1 SNHLY, CDR2 FYNNEI.

On this clone itself: The sample contains more than one DNA sequence encoding this CDR3. The V gene is TRBV9, the J gene TRBJ2-2; tentatively, D is TRBD2 (6 bases). Trimming cost V 0 bases and J 6 bases, with 9 bases left between them. The CDR3 covers 14 residues. CDR1 and CDR2 (germline): SGDLS, YYNGEE. CDR3 loop: CASSVAGVAGELFF. DNA of the CDR3: TGTGCCAGCAGCGTAGCGGGAGTGGCCGGGGAGCTGTTTTTT.

The rearrangement uses TRBV6-1 and TRBJ1-1; D might be TRBD1 (5 bases). Germline CDR1 reads MNHNS; CDR2 reads SASEGT. The CDR3 loop spans 13 amino acids. V gave up 11 bases and J gave up 6 bases, with 19 bases separating them. The CDR3 sequence is CAVRESGWAEAFF. Here the CDR3 DNA reads TGTGCCGTCCGAGAATCAGGGTGGGCTGAAGCTTTCTTT.

This chain connects TRBV7-9 to TRBJ2-7, with 9 positions matching TRBD1. V gave up 0 bases and J gave up 3 bases; unmatched junction bases: 6. Germline V gene sequence: CDR1 SEHNR, CDR2 FQNEAQ (reference sequence). The CDR3 length is 16 residues. CDR3 sequence reads: CASSLALGQGNYEQYF. The CDR3 coding sequence is TGTGCCAGCAGCTTAGCGCTAGGACAGGGGAACTACGAGCAGTACTTC. The full variable domain, with the rest looked up from reference TRBV7-9 and TRBJ2-7, is DTGVSQNPRHKITKRGQNVTFRCDPISEHNRLYWYRQTLGQGPEFLTYFQNEAQLEKSRLLSDRFSAERPKGSFSTLEIQRTEQGDSAMYLCASSLALGQGNYEQYFGPGTRLTVT.

This clone came up a few times. The chain links TRBV7-2 to TRBJ2-7, with 7 bases that match TRBD2. The length of the CDR3 is 16 residues. CDR1 is SGHTA and CDR2 is FQGNSA in the germline V gene. J gave up 0 bases and V 2 bases, and 7 bases lay outside the gene matches. The CDR3 DNA reads TGTGCCAGCAGCTTATTTAGGGCTAGCGGCTCCTACGAGCAGTACTTC. It is translated as CASSLFRASGSYEQYF.

In this sample, this clone turned up a few times. The V call is TRBV30, the J call TRBJ1-1; no firm D call. Trimming cost V 4 bases and J 1 base, with 10 bases left between them. In germline, CDR1 is GTSNPN, CDR2 SVGIG (reference sequence). The CDR3 has 13 residues. Written as DNA, the CDR3 is TGTGCCTGGACCCGCGCGAAGAACACTGAAGCTTTCTTT. This encodes CAWTRAKNTEAFF.

V and J are TRBV7-9 and TRBJ2-5; TRBD1 aligns across 9 bases. CDR3 length: 12 residues. Germline V lookup: CDR1 SEHNR, CDR2 FQNEAQ (reference sequence). Trimming took 3 bases from V and 9 from J; bases not matched to a gene: 2. The CDR3 loop is CASSFDRGAQYF. CDR3 DNA sequence: TGTGCCAGCAGCTTCGACAGGGGGGCCCAGTACTTC.